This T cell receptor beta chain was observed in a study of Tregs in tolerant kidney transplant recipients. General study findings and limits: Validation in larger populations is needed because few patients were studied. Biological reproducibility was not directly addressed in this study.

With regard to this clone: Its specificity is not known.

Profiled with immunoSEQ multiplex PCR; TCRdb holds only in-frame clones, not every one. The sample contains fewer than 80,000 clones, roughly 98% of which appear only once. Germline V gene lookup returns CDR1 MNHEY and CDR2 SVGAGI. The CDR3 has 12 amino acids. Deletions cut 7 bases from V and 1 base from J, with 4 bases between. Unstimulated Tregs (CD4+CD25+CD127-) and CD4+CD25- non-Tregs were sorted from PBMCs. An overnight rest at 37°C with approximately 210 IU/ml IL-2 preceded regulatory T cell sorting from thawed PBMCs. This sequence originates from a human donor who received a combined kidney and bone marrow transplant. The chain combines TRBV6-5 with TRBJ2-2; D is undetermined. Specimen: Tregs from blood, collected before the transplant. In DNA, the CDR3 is TGTGCCAGCACCCAGAACACCGGGGAGCTGTTTTTT. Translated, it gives CASTQNTGELFF.